This is a list of T cell receptor beta chains from one sample in a study of a mutant IDH1 vaccine in newly diagnosed glioma. TCRdb's copy holds only in-frame clones and misses some; the assay was immunoSEQ multiplex PCR. Of some 60,000 clones listed, 83% were seen once; the top ten hold around 3.5%. These receptors have no known antigen. The starting material was PBMCs, obtained from a glioma patient whose treatment included an IDH1 peptide vaccine. The receptors come from a woman aged 45-65 years with glioma. The CDR3 runs from the conserved cysteine through the conserved F or W. A D gene is named only where the DNA matches it firmly. Where a row states a size, it is once, few, many or the class of an expanded clone; other rows omit it.

TRBJ1-6 | TRBV9 | . | . | CASSVVGQDNSPLHF | TGTGCCAGCAGCGTAGTAGGCCAGGATAATTCACCCCTCCACTTT
TRBJ1-2 | TRBV5-6 | . | . | CASSSLRSLGYGYTF | TGTGCCAGCAGCTCCCTACGGTCCCTGGGTTATGGCTACACCTTC
TRBJ2-7 | TRBV9 | TRBD2 | . | CASSVVGTGTSEQYF | TGTGCCAGCAGCGTAGTGGGGACGGGGACTAGCGAGCAGTACTTC
TRBJ1-6 | TRBV19 | TRBD1 | . | CASSKKQGPNSPLHF | TGTGCCAGTAGTAAAAAACAGGGGCCCAATTCACCCCTCCACTTT
TRBJ2-3 | TRBV19 | . | . | CASSISAGRTDTQYF | TGTGCCAGTAGTATTTCTGCGGGGCGCACAGATACGCAGTATTTT
TRBJ2-7 | TRBV6-6 | . | . | CASSSHYEQYF | TGTGCCAGCAGTTCCCACTACGAGCAGTACTTC
TRBJ2-2 | TRBV30 | TRBD2 | . | CAWRTPLAPNTGELFF | TGTGCCTGGAGGACCCCACTAGCGCCGAACACCGGGGAGCTGTTTTTT
TRBJ1-2 | TRBV27 | . | . | CASSLLGGGGYTF | TGTGCCAGCAGTTTACTAGGGGGGGGTGGCTACACCTTC
TRBJ1-5 | TRBV18 | TRBD1 | . | CASSPGVQGGGNQPQHF | TGTGCCAGCTCGCCGGGGGTACAGGGGGGTGGAAATCAGCCCCAGCATTTT
TRBJ2-7 | TRBV27 | TRBD2 | . | CASSYTGTSGVEQYF | TGTGCCAGCAGTTACACCGGGACTAGCGGGGTTGAGCAGTACTTC
TRBJ2-1 | TRBV14 | TRBD2 | . | CASSQLGLAGDNEQFF | TGTGCCAGCAGCCAACTGGGACTAGCGGGGGACAATGAGCAGTTCTTC
TRBJ1-2 | TRBV5-8 | . | . | CASRWGGNNYGYTF | TGTGCCAGCAGGTGGGGAGGGAATAACTATGGCTACACCTTC
TRBJ1-2 | TRBV15 | . | . | CATSRDPGDGYTF | TGTGCCACCAGCAGAGATCCGGGGGACGGCTACACCTTC
TRBJ1-4 | TRBV7-9 | . | . | CASSFTLETKGEKLFF | TGTGCCAGCAGCTTTACTCTGGAGACTAAAGGGGAAAAACTGTTTTTT
TRBJ1-5 | TRBV5-6 | . | . | CASSPRAGQPQHF | TGTGCCAGCAGCCCCCGGGCGGGGCAGCCCCAGCATTTT
TRBJ2-7 | TRBV7-9 | TRBD1 | . | CASSRYRGLREQYF | TGTGCCAGCAGCCGTTACAGGGGGCTAAGAGAGCAGTACTTC
TRBJ2-7 | TRBV9 | TRBD2 | . | CASSVPIGRGKAGDYEQYF | TGTGCCAGCAGCGTACCCATCGGCCGGGGAAAAGCGGGGGACTACGAGCAGTACTTC
TRBJ2-7 | TRBV5-1 | . | . | CASSRDGGSYEQYF | TGCGCCAGCAGCCGGGATGGGGGCTCCTACGAGCAGTACTTC
TRBJ2-3 | TRBV19 | . | . | CASASGGGVTDTQYF | TGTGCCAGTGCTTCAGGTGGGGGTGTGACAGATACGCAGTATTTT
TRBJ2-2 | TRBV4-1 | TRBD1 | . | CASSHTSTGAGELFF | TGCGCCAGCAGCCACACATCGACAGGGGCCGGGGAGCTGTTTTTT
TRBJ2-5 | TRBV19 | . | . | CASSRDNTGVYQETQYF | TGTGCCAGTAGTCGAGACAATACAGGAGTGTACCAAGAGACCCAGTACTTC
TRBJ1-1 | TRBV10-2 | . | . | CASSAQGSGTEAFF | TGCGCCAGCAGTGCCCAGGGATCGGGCACTGAAGCTTTCTTT
TRBJ2-7 | TRBV7-9 | TRBD1 | once | CASSLIGLRDRGVSEQYF | TGTGCCAGCAGCTTAATCGGCCTCCGGGACAGGGGAGTGAGCGAGCAGTACTTC
TRBJ2-7 | TRBV9 | . | . | CASSVGYGDYEQYF | TGTGCCAGCAGCGTAGGGTACGGAGACTACGAGCAGTACTTC
TRBJ2-1 | TRBV4-1 | . | once | CASSQDRRRSYNEQFF | TGCGCCAGCAGCCAAGATCGGCGGCGCTCCTACAATGAGCAGTTCTTC
TRBJ1-2 | TRBV19 | TRBD1 | few | CATRQGTSGGYTF | TGTGCCACAAGACAGGGGACGTCGGGTGGCTACACCTTC
TRBJ2-7 | TRBV6-5 | TRBD2 | . | CASSYSLGGGSYEQYF | TGTGCCAGCAGTTACTCGCTGGGCGGGGGCTCCTACGAGCAGTACTTC
TRBJ1-5 | TRBV6-1 | TRBD1 | . | CASSGRQGWESNQPQHF | TGTGCCAGCAGTGGACGACAGGGCTGGGAAAGCAATCAGCCCCAGCATTTT
TRBJ1-2 | TRBV4-2 | . | . | CASSQDRGWQAPNYGYTF | TGTGCCAGCAGCCAAGATCGGGGATGGCAGGCACCCAACTATGGCTACACCTTC
TRBJ2-7 | TRBV5-1 | . | . | CASGNQGYEQYF | TGCGCCAGCGGCAATCAGGGCTACGAGCAGTACTTC
TRBJ2-7 | TRBV7-8 | . | . | CASSLGNEQYF | TGTGCCAGCAGCTTGGGCAACGAGCAGTACTTC
TRBJ1-2 | TRBV14 | . | few | CASSPPAHLGYGYTF | TGTGCCAGCAGCCCCCCAGCACACCTCGGTTATGGCTACACCTTC
TRBJ2-5 | TRBV7-2 | TRBD1 | . | CASSPQTGGGETQYF | TGTGCCAGCAGCCCACAGACAGGGGGTGGAGAGACCCAGTACTTC
TRBJ2-7 | TRBV6-1 | . | . | CASKRTGREQYF | TGTGCCAGCAAACGGACCGGGCGCGAGCAGTACTTC
TRBJ1-3 | TRBV5-4 | . | . | CASSLEALSGNTIYF | TGTGCCAGCAGCTTGGAGGCGCTCTCTGGAAACACCATATATTTT
TRBJ1-5 | TRBV6-1 | . | . | CASSARGGNNQPQHF | TGTGCCAGCAGCGCCAGGGGAGGTAACAATCAGCCCCAGCATTTT
TRBJ1-2 | TRBV7-2 | . | . | CASSLVGSQGRGYTF | TGTGCCAGCAGCTTAGTGGGGTCCCAGGGCCGCGGCTACACCTTC
TRBJ2-3 | TRBV10-3 | . | . | CAIRDSSTDTQYF | TGTGCCATCAGAGACAGTTCCACAGATACGCAGTATTTT
TRBJ1-2 | TRBV15 | TRBD1 | . | CATSSNRGRGGYTF | TGTGCCACCAGCAGTAACAGGGGTCGGGGTGGCTACACCTTC
TRBJ1-6 | TRBV27 | . | . | CASTLDRGSANSPLHF | TGTGCCAGCACTCTGGATCGGGGCTCGGCTAATTCACCCCTCCACTTT